Each of the 12 T cell receptor beta chains below was sequenced from the same sample in a study of CD4+ T cells in melanoma. Repertoires were generated with immunoSEQ multiplex PCR, while TCRdb's copy carries only in-frame clones and drops some. The sample carries 9,000 to 13,000 clones, nearly 80% recorded once. Sequences were obtained from cells from a culture (not recorded whether cultured in vitro). The receptor set was obtained from a human donor with melanoma.

J is TRBJ1-3 and V is TRBV27; D remains ambiguous. CDR3 length equals 14 residues. Germline CDR1 MNHEY, CDR2 SMNVEV (reference sequence). Trimming left V 5 bases short and J 0 bases short, with 8 bases between. The chain's CDR3 is CASSATVSGNTIYF. CDR3 nucleotides: TGTGCCAGCAGTGCCACCGTCTCTGGAAACACCATATATTTT.

Details on this clone: The sample holds other DNA sequences that translate to the same CDR3. J is TRBJ1-6 and V is TRBV4-1, with 7 bases identical to TRBD1. The ends lost 1 base at V and 9 bases at J; junction bases unmatched: 3. The CDR3 has 14 amino acids. Germline CDR1 is MGHRA and CDR2 is YSYEKL. Here the CDR3 DNA reads TGCGCCAGCAGCCAAGCAGGGGGGGGTTCACCCCTCCACTTT. It specifies CASSQAGGGSPLHF.

This chain links TRBV19 with TRBJ2-1; D is perhaps TRBD1 (6 bases). The CDR3 length is 15 residues. V shed 10 bases and J shed 6 bases, with 22 bases lying between them. From germline, CDR1 is LNHDA and CDR2 SQIVND (reference sequence). CDR3 sequence reads: CATAHRDKRSNEQFF. DNA for the CDR3: TGTGCCACCGCTCACCGGGACAAGCGATCCAATGAGCAGTTCTTC. Complete variable domain (other parts from reference TRBV19 and TRBJ2-1): DGGITQSPKYLFRKEGQNVTLSCEQNLNHDAMYWYRQDPGQGLRLIYYSQIVNDFQKGDIAEGYSVSREKKESFPLTVTSAQKNPTAFYLCATAHRDKRSNEQFFGPGTRLTVL.

This chain connects TRBV18 to TRBJ1-4; D uncertain. The germline gives CDR1 KGHSH, CDR2 LQKENI. The ends were cut back, 3 bases at V and 14 bases at J, with 25 bases in the middle. CDR3 size: 16 residues. CDR3 DNA sequence: TGTGCCAGCTCACCGGGGTCGGCCGGCGCGGGAAAATGGCTGTTTTTT. It is translated as CASSPGSAGAGKWLFF.

This rearrangement joins TRBV5-1 to TRBJ1-4; TRBD1 matches 7 bases. This CDR3 spans 15 amino acids. Germline assignment: CDR1 SGHRS and CDR2 YFSETQ. The V segment lost 2 bases and the J segment 1 base; nucleotides outside the gene matches: 2. CDR3 DNA sequence: TGCGCCAGCAGCTTAACAGGGGTAACTAATGAAAAACTGTTTTTT. This sequence encodes CASSLTGVTNEKLFF.

The V call is TRBV9, the J call TRBJ1-2, with a tentative D call TRBD1 (5 bases). With 5 bases removed from V and 2 bases from J, the gap between germline ends came to 10 bases. The V gene's germline CDR1 is SGDLS and CDR2 YYNGEE. The CDR3 is 13 residues long. CDR3 residues: CASRAGGNYGYTF. The CDR3 DNA reads TGTGCCAGCAGGGCTGGGGGGAACTATGGCTACACCTTC.

CDR3 DNA: TGTGCCAGCAAAGGAGGCGGGGGGGCGGAAGATACGCAGTATTTT. Its protein product is CASKGGGGAEDTQYF. This chain links TRBV2 with TRBJ2-3; 9 bases align to TRBD2. The germline CDR1 and CDR2 sequences are SNHLY and FYNNEI. V shed 7 bases and J 5 bases; nucleotides not matched to a gene: 10. The CDR3 is made up of 15 amino acids.

This rearrangement joins TRBV18 to TRBJ2-7; TRBD1 is a possible D gene (6 bases). Trimming took 2 bases from V and 4 from J, leaving 12 bases between them. The germline CDR1 and CDR2 sequences are KGHSH and LQKENI. The CDR3 contains 14 residues. The CDR3 here is CASSPAGTTYEQYF. CDR3 coding DNA: TGTGCCAGCTCACCAGCCGGGACAACTTACGAGCAGTACTTC.

The chain uses TRBV4-2 and TRBJ1-5, with TRBD1 identical over 8 bases. Per the germline V gene, CDR1 is LGHNA and CDR2 is YNFKEQ. The CDR3 is 16 amino acids. Unmatched junction bases numbered 5, after V lost 0 bases and J lost 4 bases. The chain's CDR3 is CASSQDVRQGNQPQHF. Written as DNA, the CDR3 is TGTGCCAGCAGCCAAGATGTAAGACAGGGGAATCAGCCCCAGCATTTT.

This rearrangement joins TRBV19 to TRBJ2-5, with TRBD1 matching over 9 bases. CDR3 length: 16 residues. Germline assignment: CDR1 LNHDA and CDR2 SQIVND (reference sequence). J gave up 5 bases and V 1 base, and 8 bases lay outside the gene matches. Here the CDR3 DNA reads TGTGCCAGTAGTATAGTAACAGGGGGCGGGTTGGAGACCCAGTACTTC. The encoded protein is CASSIVTGGGLETQYF.

This chain uses TRBV5-4 with TRBJ1-2, with D possibly matching TRBD1 (5 bases). CDR1 is SGHNT, CDR2 YYREEE, per germline (reference sequence). The CDR3 has 14 amino acids. The V end was cut by 2 bases, the J end by 2 bases, with 10 bases between. CDR3 region: CASSFQGANYGYTF. In DNA, the CDR3 is TGTGCCAGCAGCTTCCAGGGTGCGAACTATGGCTACACCTTC. The entire variable domain, with the rest obtained from reference TRBV5-4 and TRBJ1-2, is as follows: ETGVTQSPTHLIKTRGQQVTLRCSSQSGHNTVSWYQQALGQGPQFIFQYYREEENGRGNFPPRFSGLQFPNYSSELNVNALELDDSALYLCASSFQGANYGYTFGSGTRLTVV.

The chain has TRBV9 and TRBJ1-2, with a possible D match to TRBD1 (5 bases). The CDR3 totals 13 residues. Trimming removed 5 bases from V and 7 bases from J, with 15 bases in between. The germline gives CDR1 SGDLS, CDR2 YYNGEE. CDR3 in amino acids: CASSGTLRAGYTF. Written as DNA, the CDR3 is TGTGCCAGCAGTGGGACGTTACGGGCTGGCTACACCTTC.